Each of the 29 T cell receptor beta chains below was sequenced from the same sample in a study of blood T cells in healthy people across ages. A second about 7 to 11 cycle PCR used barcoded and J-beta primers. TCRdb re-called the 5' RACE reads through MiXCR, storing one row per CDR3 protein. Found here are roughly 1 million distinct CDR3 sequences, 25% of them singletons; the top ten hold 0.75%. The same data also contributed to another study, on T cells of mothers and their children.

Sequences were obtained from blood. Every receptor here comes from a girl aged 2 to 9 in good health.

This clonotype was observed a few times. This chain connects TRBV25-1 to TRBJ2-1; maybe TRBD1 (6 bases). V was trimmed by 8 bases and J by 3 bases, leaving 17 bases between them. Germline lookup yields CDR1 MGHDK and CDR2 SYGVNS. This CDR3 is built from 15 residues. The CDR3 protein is CASGVDRRIYNEQFF. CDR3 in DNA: TGTGCCAGCGGAGTCGACAGGAGAATCTACAATGAGCAGTTCTTC. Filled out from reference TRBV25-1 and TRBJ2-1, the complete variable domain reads EADIYQTPRYLVIGTGKKITLECSQTMGHDKMYWYQQDPGMELHLIHYSYGVNSTEKGDLSSESTVSRIRTEHFPLTLESARPSHTSQYLCASGVDRRIYNEQFFGPGTRLTVL.

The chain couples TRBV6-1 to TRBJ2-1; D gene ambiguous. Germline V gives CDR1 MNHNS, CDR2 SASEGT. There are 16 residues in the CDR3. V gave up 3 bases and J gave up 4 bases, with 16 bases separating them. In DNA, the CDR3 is TGTGCCAGCAGTGATCCTACCCGGAAGACTTACAATGAGCAGTTCTTC. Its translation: CASSDPTRKTYNEQFF.

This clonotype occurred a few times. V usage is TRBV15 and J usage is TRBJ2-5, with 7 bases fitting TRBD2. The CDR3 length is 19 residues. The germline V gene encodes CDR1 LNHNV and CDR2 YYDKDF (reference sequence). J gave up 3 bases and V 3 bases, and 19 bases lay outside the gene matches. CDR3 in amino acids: CATSSHWGGIDGREETQYF. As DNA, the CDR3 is TGTGCCACCAGCAGTCACTGGGGGGGGATCGACGGGAGAGAAGAGACCCAGTACTTC.

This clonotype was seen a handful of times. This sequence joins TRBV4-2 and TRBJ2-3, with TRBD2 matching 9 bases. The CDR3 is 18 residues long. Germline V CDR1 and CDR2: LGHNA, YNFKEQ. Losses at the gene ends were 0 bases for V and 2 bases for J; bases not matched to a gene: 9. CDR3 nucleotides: TGTGCCAGCAGCCAAGAATTATCTAGCGGGGTTTTCACAGATACGCAGTATTTT. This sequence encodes CASSQELSSGVFTDTQYF.

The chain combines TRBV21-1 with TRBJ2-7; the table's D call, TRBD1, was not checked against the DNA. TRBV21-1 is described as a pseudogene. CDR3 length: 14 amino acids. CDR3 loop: CASSKIKGRYEQYF. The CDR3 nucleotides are TGTGCCAGCAGCAAGATCAAGGGACGGTACGAGCAGTACTTC.

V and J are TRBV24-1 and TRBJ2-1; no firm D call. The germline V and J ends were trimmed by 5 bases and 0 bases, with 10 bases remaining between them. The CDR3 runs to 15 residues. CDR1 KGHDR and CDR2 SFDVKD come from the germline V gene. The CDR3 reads CATSATPSSYNEQFF. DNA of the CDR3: TGTGCCACCAGTGCGACTCCCAGCTCCTACAATGAGCAGTTCTTC.

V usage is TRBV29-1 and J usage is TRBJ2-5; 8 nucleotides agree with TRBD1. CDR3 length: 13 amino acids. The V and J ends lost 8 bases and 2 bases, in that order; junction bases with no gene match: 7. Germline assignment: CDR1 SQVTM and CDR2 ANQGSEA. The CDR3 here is CSIRQGFQETQYF. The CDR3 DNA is TGCAGCATCCGACAGGGGTTTCAAGAGACCCAGTACTTC.

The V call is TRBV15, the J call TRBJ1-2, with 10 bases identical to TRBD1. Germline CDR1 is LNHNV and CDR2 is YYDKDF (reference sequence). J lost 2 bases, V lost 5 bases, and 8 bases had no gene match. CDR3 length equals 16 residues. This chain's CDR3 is CATSFVSGQGNYGYTF. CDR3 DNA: TGTGCCACCAGCTTCGTATCGGGACAGGGGAACTATGGCTACACCTTC.

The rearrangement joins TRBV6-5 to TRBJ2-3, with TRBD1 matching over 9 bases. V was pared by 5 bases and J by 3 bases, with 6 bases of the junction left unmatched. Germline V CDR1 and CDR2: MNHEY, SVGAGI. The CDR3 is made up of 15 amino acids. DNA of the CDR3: TGTGCCAGCAGTCAATGGACAGGGGCGACAGATACGCAGTATTTT. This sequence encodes CASSQWTGATDTQYF.

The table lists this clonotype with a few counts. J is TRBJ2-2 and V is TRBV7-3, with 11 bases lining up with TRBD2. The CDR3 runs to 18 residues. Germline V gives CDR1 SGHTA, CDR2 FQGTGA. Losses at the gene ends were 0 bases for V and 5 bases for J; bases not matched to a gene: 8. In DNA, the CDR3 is TGTGCCAGCAGCTTAACGGGGCTAGCGGGAGGCGGGACCGGGGAGCTGTTTTTT. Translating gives CASSLTGLAGGGTGELFF. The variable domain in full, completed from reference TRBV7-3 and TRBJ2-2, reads GAGVSQTPSNKVTEKGKYVELRCDPISGHTALYWYRQSLGQGPEFLIYFQGTGAADDSGLPNDRFFAVRPEGSVSTLKIQRTERGDSAVYLCASSLTGLAGGGTGELFFGEGSRLTVL.

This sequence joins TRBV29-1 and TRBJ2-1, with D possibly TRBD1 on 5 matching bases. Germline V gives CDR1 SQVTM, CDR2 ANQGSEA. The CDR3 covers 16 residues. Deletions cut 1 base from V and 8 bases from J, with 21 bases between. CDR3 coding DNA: TGCAGCGTTGAAGGCCTCTGGGGCGCCGCCACGGATGAGCAGTTCTTC. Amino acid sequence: CSVEGLWGAATDEQFF.

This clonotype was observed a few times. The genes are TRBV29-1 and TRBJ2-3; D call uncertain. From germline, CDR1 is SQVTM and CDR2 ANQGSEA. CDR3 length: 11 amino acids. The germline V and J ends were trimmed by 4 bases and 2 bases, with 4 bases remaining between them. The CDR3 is CSVGVTDTQYF. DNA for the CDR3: TGCAGCGTTGGGGTCACAGATACGCAGTATTTT.

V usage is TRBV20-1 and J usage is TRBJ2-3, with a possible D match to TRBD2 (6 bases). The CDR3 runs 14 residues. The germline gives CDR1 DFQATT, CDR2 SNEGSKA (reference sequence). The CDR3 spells CRAYRSGSTDTQYF. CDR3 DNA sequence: TGCAGGGCCTATAGAAGCGGGAGCACAGATACGCAGTATTTT.

The CDR3 bases are TGTGCCAGCGTGCACCGGGCTTCGTTTAGGAGTGAGCAGTTCTTC. Translated, it gives CASVHRASFRSEQFF. The chain is built from TRBV6-2 or TRBV6-3 and TRBJ2-1; no firm D call. CDR3 length: 15 residues. Between the trimmed V and J ends, which lost 8 bases and 9 bases, there was a span of 23 bases. The germline CDR1 and CDR2 sequences are MNHEY and SVGEGT.

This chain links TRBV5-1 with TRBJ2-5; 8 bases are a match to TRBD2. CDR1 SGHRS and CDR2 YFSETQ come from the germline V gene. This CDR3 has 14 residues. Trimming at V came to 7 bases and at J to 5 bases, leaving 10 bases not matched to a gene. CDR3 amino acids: CASGPGLAWETQYF. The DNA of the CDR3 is TGCGCCAGCGGGCCTGGACTAGCTTGGGAGACCCAGTACTTC. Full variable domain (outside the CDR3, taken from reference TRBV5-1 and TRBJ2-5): KAGVTQTPRYLIKTRGQQVTLSCSPISGHRSVSWYQQTPGQGLQFLFEYFSETQRNKGNFPGRFSGRQFSNSRSEMNVSTLELGDSALYLCASGPGLAWETQYFGPGTRLLVL.

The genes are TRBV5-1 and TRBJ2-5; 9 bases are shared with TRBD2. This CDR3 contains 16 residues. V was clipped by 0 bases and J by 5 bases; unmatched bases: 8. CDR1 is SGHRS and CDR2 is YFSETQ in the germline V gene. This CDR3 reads CASSLVPSGAGETQYF. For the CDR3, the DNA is TGCGCCAGCAGCTTGGTACCTAGCGGGGCCGGGGAGACCCAGTACTTC.

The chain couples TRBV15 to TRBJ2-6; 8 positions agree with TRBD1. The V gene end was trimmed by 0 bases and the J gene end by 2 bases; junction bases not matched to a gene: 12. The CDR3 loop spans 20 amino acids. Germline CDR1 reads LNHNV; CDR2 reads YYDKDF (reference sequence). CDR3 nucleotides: TGTGCCACCAGCAGAGATATCCCGGGACAGGTTAGAGCTGGGGCCAACGTCCTGACTTTC. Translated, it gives CATSRDIPGQVRAGANVLTF.

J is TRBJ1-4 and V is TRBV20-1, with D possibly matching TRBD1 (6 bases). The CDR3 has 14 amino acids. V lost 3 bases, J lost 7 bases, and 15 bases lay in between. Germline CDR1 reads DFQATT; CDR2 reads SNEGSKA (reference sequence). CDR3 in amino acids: CSASGSGAREKLFF. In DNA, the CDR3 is TGCAGTGCTAGTGGTTCGGGGGCGCGTGAAAAACTGTTTTTT.

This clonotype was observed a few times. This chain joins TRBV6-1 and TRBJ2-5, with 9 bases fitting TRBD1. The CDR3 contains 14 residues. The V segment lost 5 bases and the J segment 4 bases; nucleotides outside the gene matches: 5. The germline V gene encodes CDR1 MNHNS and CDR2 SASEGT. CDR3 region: CASSTDRGGETQYF. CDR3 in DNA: TGTGCCAGCAGTACGGACAGGGGTGGAGAGACCCAGTACTTC.

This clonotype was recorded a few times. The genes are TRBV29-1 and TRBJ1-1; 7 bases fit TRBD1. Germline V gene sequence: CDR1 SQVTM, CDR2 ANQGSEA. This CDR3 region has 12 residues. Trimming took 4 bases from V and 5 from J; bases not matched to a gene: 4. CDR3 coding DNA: TGCAGCGTTGTTTACAGGGGAACTGAAGCTTTCTTT. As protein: CSVVYRGTEAFF.

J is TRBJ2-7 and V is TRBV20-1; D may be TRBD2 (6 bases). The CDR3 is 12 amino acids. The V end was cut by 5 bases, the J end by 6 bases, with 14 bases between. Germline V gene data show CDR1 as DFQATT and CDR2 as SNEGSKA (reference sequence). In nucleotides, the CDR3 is TGCAGTGCTGGCCTAGCGCTCGGCGAGCAGTACTTC. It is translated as CSAGLALGEQYF.

CDR3 coding DNA: TGCGCCAGCAGCTTGTTACAGGGTCAGGGAAAACTGTTTTTT. Its protein is CASSLLQGQGKLFF. The J gene is TRBJ1-4, the V gene TRBV5-1; tentatively, D is TRBD1 (6 bases). The CDR3 totals 14 residues. Germline V CDR1 and CDR2: SGHRS, YFSETQ. Between the trimmed V and J ends, which lost 1 base and 10 bases, there was a span of 14 bases.

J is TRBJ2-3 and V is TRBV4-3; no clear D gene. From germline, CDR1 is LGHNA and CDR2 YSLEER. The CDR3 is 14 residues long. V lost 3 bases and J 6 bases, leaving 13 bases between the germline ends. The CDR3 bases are TGCGCCAGCAGCCAGGACCTTATGGTCGATACGCAGTATTTT. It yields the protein CASSQDLMVDTQYF.

Written as DNA, the CDR3 is TGTGCCAGCAGCTTAGAGACTAGCGGGGGTTCCTACAATGAGCAGTTCTTC. Amino acid sequence: CASSLETSGGSYNEQFF. The chain links TRBV7-8 to TRBJ2-1, with 12 nucleotides matching TRBD2. This CDR3 spans 17 amino acids. V was pared by 1 base and J by 1 base, with 2 bases of the junction left unmatched. CDR1 and CDR2 from the germline V gene are SGHVS and FQNEAQ.

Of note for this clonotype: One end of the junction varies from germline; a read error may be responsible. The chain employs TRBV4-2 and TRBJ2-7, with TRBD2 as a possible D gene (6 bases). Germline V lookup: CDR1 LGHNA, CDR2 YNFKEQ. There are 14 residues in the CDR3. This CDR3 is CASSQEGGSDELYF. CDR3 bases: TGTGCCAGCAGCCAAGAAGGAGGGTCGGACGAGCTGTACTTC.

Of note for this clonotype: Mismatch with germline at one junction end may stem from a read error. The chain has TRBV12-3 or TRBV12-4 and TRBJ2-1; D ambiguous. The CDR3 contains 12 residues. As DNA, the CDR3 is TGTGCCAGTAGTTCCTCAGGTGATGAGCAGTTCTTC. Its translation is CASSSSGDEQFF.

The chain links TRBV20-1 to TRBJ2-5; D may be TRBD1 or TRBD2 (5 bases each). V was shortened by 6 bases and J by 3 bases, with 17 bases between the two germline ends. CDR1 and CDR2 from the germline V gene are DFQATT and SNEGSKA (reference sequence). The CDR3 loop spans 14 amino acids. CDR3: CSAAHGTFKETQYF. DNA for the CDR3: TGCAGTGCGGCTCATGGGACCTTCAAAGAGACCCAGTACTTC.

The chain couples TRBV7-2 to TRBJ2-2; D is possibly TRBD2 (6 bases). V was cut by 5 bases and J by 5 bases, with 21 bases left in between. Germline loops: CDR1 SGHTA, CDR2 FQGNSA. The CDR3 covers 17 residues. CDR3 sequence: CASSLRGTGDRTGELFF. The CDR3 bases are TGTGCCAGCAGCCTACGGGGAACGGGGGACCGGACCGGGGAGCTGTTTTTT.

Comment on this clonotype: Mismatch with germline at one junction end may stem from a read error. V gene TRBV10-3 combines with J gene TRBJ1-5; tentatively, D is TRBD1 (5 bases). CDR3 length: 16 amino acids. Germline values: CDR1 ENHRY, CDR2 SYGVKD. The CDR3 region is CGISETQGDSNQPQHF. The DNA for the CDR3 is TGTGGCATCAGTGAGACTCAGGGTGATAGCAATCAGCCCCAGCATTTT.